This TCR beta chain was sequenced for a study of cytomegalovirus exposure and HLA in healthy donors. About this clone: Antigen: not known.

The V gene's germline CDR1 is SEHNR and CDR2 FQNEAQ (reference sequence). V was clipped by 6 bases and J by 6 bases, with 14 bases between them. There are 13 residues in the CDR3. Overall study findings and caveats: The HLA-A and HLA-B alleles of most subjects were reportedly predicted accurately from TCR beta sequences.

The PCR contained 60 Vbeta and 13 Jbeta primers. Some clones are missing from TCRdb's copy, which holds only in-frame ones; the method was immunoSEQ multiplex PCR. The sample lists 150,000 to 200,000 clones; 82% were seen once. This chain uses TRBV7-9 with TRBJ1-2, with a weak D call TRBD1 (5 bases). Sequenced input: PBMCs. This clonotype originated in a male donor in good health and CMV-seropositive. CDR3 sequence reads: CASRAKGVHGYTF. CDR3 DNA sequence: TGTGCCAGCAGGGCCAAAGGGGTCCATGGCTACACCTTC.